What follows describes a single T cell receptor beta chain. Its target is not known. These data originate in a study of T cell responses to AZD1222 COVID-19 vaccine. Trimming took 5 bases from V and 6 from J, leaving 18 bases between them. Looked up from germline, CDR1 is SQVTM and CDR2 is ANQGSEA. The CDR3 has 14 amino acids. Study-wide results and limits: In a largely white British group with more females than males, clonal diversity was possibly underestimated.

Clones were read by immunoSEQ multiplex PCR, and TCRdb kept only the in-frame ones, dropping some. The sample lists under 200,000 clones, roughly 92% occurring once. Sample: peripheral blood, taken on day 0 of AZD1222 vaccination. The TCR sequence derives from an adult in good health. The V and J genes are TRBV29-1 and TRBJ2-3, with TRBD2 as a possible D gene (7 bases). CDR3 sequence: CSVSWGGQDDTQYF. The CDR3 DNA reads TGCAGCGTTTCCTGGGGGGGGCAGGATGATACGCAGTATTTT.